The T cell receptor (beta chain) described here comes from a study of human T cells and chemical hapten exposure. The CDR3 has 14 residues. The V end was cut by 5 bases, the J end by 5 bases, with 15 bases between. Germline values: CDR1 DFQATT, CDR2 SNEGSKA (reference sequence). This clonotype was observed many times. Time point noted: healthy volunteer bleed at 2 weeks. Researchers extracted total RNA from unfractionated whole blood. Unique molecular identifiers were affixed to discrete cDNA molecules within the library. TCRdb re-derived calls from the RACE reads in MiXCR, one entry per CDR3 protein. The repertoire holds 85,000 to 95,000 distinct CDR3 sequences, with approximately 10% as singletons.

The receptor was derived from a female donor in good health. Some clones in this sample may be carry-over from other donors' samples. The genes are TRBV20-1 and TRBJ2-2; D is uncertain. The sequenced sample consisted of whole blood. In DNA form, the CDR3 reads TGCAGTGCTCACGACTCTCAAGAAACCGGGGAGCTGTTTTTT. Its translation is CSAHDSQETGELFF.